This paragraph covers one T cell receptor (beta chain) sequence. Its antigen is unknown. TCRdb reprocessed the 5' RACE reads and keeps a single row for each CDR3 protein, giving no DNA. The sample totals over 150,000 distinct CDR3 sequences. The sample belongs to a study of T cells expressing NK-cell markers. General study results and limits: In a few donors, these clonotypes also led the CD3+CD56-NKG2C+ fraction. Dominant NKG2C+ clonotypes made up about 1.0-7.5% of CD8+ T cells in roughly 6 donors.

Looked up from germline, CDR1 is LGHNA and CDR2 is YNFKEQ. The CDR3 runs to 18 residues. Sequenced: blood T cells: a sorted CD56 or NKG2C T cell subset, CD4+ or CD8+ T cells, or bulk PBMC T cells (not recorded which). The sequence derives from a man aged 18 to 69 in good health. The chain employs TRBV4-2 and TRBJ2-3; the D call from TCRdb, TRBD2, cannot be confirmed without DNA. CDR3 in amino acids: CASSADGTSHGFTDTQYF.